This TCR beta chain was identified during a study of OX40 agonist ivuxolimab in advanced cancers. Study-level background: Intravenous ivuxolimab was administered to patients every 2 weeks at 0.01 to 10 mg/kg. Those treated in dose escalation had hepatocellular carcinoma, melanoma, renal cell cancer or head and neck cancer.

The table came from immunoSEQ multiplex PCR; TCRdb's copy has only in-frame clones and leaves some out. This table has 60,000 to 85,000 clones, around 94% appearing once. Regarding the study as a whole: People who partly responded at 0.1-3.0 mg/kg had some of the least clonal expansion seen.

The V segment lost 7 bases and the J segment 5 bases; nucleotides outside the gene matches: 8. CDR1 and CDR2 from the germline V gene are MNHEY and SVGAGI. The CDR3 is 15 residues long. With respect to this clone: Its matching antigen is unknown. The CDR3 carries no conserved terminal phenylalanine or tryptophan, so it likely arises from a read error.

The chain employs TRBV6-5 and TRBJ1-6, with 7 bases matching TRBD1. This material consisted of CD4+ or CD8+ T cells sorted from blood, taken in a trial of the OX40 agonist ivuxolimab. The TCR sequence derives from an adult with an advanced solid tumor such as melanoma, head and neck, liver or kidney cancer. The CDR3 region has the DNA TGTGCCAGCAAAATCCGGGACAGTCATAATTCACCCCTCCACCTT. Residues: CASKIRDSHNSPLHL.